Each of the 31 T cell receptor beta chains below was sequenced from the same sample in a study of beta chain features in type 1 diabetes. The investigators reverse transcribed all of the isolated RNA, so they sequenced expressed TCRB transcripts. Only in-frame clones appear in the TCRdb table, and some are missing; sequencing was by immunoSEQ multiplex PCR. The profile shows 900,000 or so clones, about a sixth of them singletons. The sample comprised naive CD4+ T cells from blood. The receptors were sampled from a woman younger than 30 in good health.

J is TRBJ2-1 and V is TRBV7-9; D is perhaps TRBD2 (5 bases). V lost 3 bases to trimming and J lost 0 bases, with 15 bases between them. Looked up from germline, CDR1 is SEHNR and CDR2 is FQNEAQ (reference sequence). This CDR3 has 17 residues. This CDR3 is CASSFPVSGSSYNEQFF. DNA for the CDR3: TGTGCCAGCAGCTTCCCGGTGTCGGGGAGCTCCTACAATGAGCAGTTCTTC.

The sample holds a few counts of this clone. V usage is TRBV6-5 and J usage is TRBJ1-4; 7 bases align to TRBD1. The CDR3 is 14 residues long. Germline V gives CDR1 MNHEY, CDR2 SVGAGI. V dropped 4 bases and J dropped 4; count of bases not matched to a gene: 3. The CDR3 DNA follows: TGTGCCAGCAGTTGGGACAGCTTTAATGAAAAACTGTTTTTT. Its protein is CASSWDSFNEKLFF.

The V gene is TRBV11-2, the J gene TRBJ2-5; no clear D gene. Germline CDR1 reads SGHAT; CDR2 reads FQNNGV. V was trimmed by 1 base and J by 2 bases, leaving 14 bases between them. The CDR3 has 16 amino acids. This CDR3 is CASSLVVSSFQETQYF. In DNA, the CDR3 is TGTGCCAGCAGCTTAGTTGTTAGCAGTTTTCAAGAGACCCAGTACTTC. The full variable domain, in which reference TRBV11-2 and TRBJ2-5 provide the parts outside the CDR3, is EAGVAQSPRYKIIEKRQSVAFWCNPISGHATLYWYQQILGQGPKLLIQFQNNGVVDDSQLPKDRFSAERLKGVDSTLKIQPAKLEDSAVYLCASSLVVSSFQETQYFGPGTRLLVL.

The chain links TRBV4-3 to TRBJ2-7; D tentatively fits TRBD1 or TRBD2 (7 bases each). Trimming took off 3 bases at V and 7 bases at J, with 22 bases between the two ends. This CDR3 comprises 16 residues. From germline, CDR1 is LGHNA and CDR2 YSLEER. This CDR3 reads CASSQGWDSGTGEQYF. The CDR3 region has the DNA TGCGCCAGCAGCCAGGGTTGGGACAGCGGGACGGGGGAGCAGTACTTC.

This clone was counted between two and nine times. The chain couples TRBV2 to TRBJ2-1, with D tentatively TRBD1 (5 bases). Germline V gives CDR1 SNHLY, CDR2 FYNNEI. This CDR3 contains 12 residues. The V gene lost 11 bases and the J gene lost 6 bases, with 14 bases spanning the gap. DNA of the CDR3: TGTGCCCGTCAGGGTTTGGGCAATGAGCAGTTCTTC. This translates into CARQGLGNEQFF.

The chain couples TRBV14 to TRBJ2-3, with D maybe TRBD2 (5 bases). Looked up from germline, CDR1 is SGHDN and CDR2 is FVKESK. This CDR3 has 15 amino acids. Trimming pared 4 bases from V and 7 bases from J, leaving 18 bases between. The CDR3 reads CASSPAGVRTNTQYF. For the CDR3, the DNA is TGTGCCAGCAGCCCCGCCGGGGTTCGTACGAATACGCAGTATTTT.

This clone has more than one count but fewer than ten. This chain joins TRBV28 and TRBJ1-4; the D gene is possibly TRBD1 (5 bases). CDR1 and CDR2 (germline): MDHEN, SYDVKM. This CDR3 comprises 14 residues. The V end lost 3 bases, the J end lost 8 bases, and 13 bases lay between the germline ends. The CDR3 DNA is TGTGCCAGCAGTTTGCGGGGGTTGGCGGAAAAACTGTTTTTT. It encodes CASSLRGLAEKLFF.

This clone has just a few counts. This chain uses TRBV19 with TRBJ2-1, with D maybe TRBD1 (6 bases). Germline lookup yields CDR1 LNHDA and CDR2 SQIVND (reference sequence). With 5 bases removed from V and 8 bases from J, the gap between germline ends came to 13 bases. The CDR3 contains 13 residues. The CDR3 sequence: CASSPRQAHEQFF. As DNA, the CDR3 is TGTGCCAGTAGTCCCCGACAGGCCCATGAGCAGTTCTTC.

This clone was seen a few times. The V gene is TRBV11-2, the J gene TRBJ1-5; D is ambiguous. Germline V gives CDR1 SGHAT, CDR2 FQNNGV. The germline V and J ends were trimmed by 4 bases and 3 bases, with 10 bases remaining between them. The CDR3 has 14 residues. In DNA form, the CDR3 reads TGTGCCAGCAGCTCAACAGAGACCAATCAGCCCCAGCATTTT. It codes for CASSSTETNQPQHF.

This chain uses TRBV18 with TRBJ2-5; 11 bases agree with TRBD2. V was clipped by 3 bases and J by 3 bases; unmatched bases: 3. The CDR3 has 15 residues. Germline-derived CDR1 and CDR2 are KGHSH and LQKENI. In nucleotides, the CDR3 is TGTGCCAGCTCACCTATGACTAGCGGGAAAGAGACCCAGTACTTC. As protein: CASSPMTSGKETQYF.

Regarding this clone: An end of the junction does not agree with germline; a read error may underlie this. The chain couples TRBV28 to TRBJ2-7, with D hard to call. Germline V lookup: CDR1 MDHEN, CDR2 SYDVKM. This CDR3 has 11 residues. The CDR3 DNA is TGTGCCAGCACCTTCTCCCACGAGCAGTACTTC. Its protein product is CASTFSHEQYF.

The table lists this clone with a few counts. The chain has TRBV2 and TRBJ1-1; D uncertain. Trimming pared 4 bases from V and 0 bases from J, leaving 9 bases between. Germline V lookup: CDR1 SNHLY, CDR2 FYNNEI. The CDR3 loop spans 14 amino acids. The CDR3 DNA sequence: TGTGCCAGCAGTGTTAAGCAGCTGAACACTGAAGCTTTCTTT. Its translation: CASSVKQLNTEAFF.

The chain has TRBV5-1 and TRBJ2-1; 10 nucleotides agree with TRBD2. This CDR3 comprises 13 residues. V gave up 7 bases and J gave up 5 bases; unmatched junction bases: 3. The V gene's germline CDR1 is SGHRS and CDR2 YFSETQ. The CDR3 spells CASGAGGDNEQFF. CDR3 DNA: TGCGCCAGCGGAGCGGGAGGGGACAATGAGCAGTTCTTC.

This clone was detected a few times. The CDR3 DNA is TGTGCCAGCAGTTTAATAGGACTAGCGTTGAATGAGCAGTTCTTC. This encodes CASSLIGLALNEQFF. The chain joins TRBV27 to TRBJ2-1, with 9 bases fitting TRBD2. The CDR3 length is 15 residues. The J segment lost 7 bases and the V segment lost 2 bases, leaving 6 bases of the junction unmatched. The V gene's germline CDR1 is MNHEY and CDR2 SMNVEV (reference sequence).

In this sample, this clone turned up a few times. This chain connects TRBV7-2 to TRBJ2-7; D call uncertain. Germline-derived CDR1 and CDR2 are SGHTA and FQGNSA. Deletions cut 3 bases from V and 3 bases from J, with 9 bases between. The CDR3 sequence is 13 residues long. The CDR3 protein is CASSFDTFYEQYF. CDR3 coding DNA: TGTGCCAGCAGCTTTGACACCTTCTACGAGCAGTACTTC.

This chain connects TRBV7-3 to TRBJ2-1; 9 bases are shared with TRBD1. Trimming at V came to 5 bases and at J to 5 bases, leaving 13 bases not matched to a gene. The CDR3 has 17 residues. Germline V gene lookup returns CDR1 SGHTA and CDR2 FQGTGA. CDR3 DNA sequence: TGTGCCAGCAGCCAGTACTTAACAGGGGGCTCGGACAATGAGCAGTTCTTC. Its protein is CASSQYLTGGSDNEQFF.

This clone has more than one count but fewer than ten. This chain connects TRBV28 to TRBJ2-1, with D possibly TRBD1 on 5 matching bases. Germline-derived CDR1 and CDR2 are MDHEN and SYDVKM. Deletions cut 6 bases from V and 0 bases from J, with 15 bases between. The CDR3 extends over 16 amino acids. The CDR3 DNA reads as TGTGCCAGCAGCACACCTCAGGGAATCTCCTACAATGAGCAGTTCTTC. It codes for CASSTPQGISYNEQFF.

This clone has just a few counts. The rearrangement uses TRBV4-2 and TRBJ2-7; D might be TRBD2 (5 bases). CDR1 is LGHNA and CDR2 is YNFKEQ in the germline V gene. V was trimmed by 0 bases and J by 0 bases, leaving 12 bases between them. The CDR3 sequence is 16 residues long. The CDR3 loop reads CASSQERVSGSYEQYF. CDR3 coding DNA: TGTGCCAGCAGCCAAGAGAGAGTAAGCGGCTCCTACGAGCAGTACTTC.

CDR3 DNA sequence: TGTGCCAGCAGCCTCCGTAGGGGCCCCTATGGCTACACCTTC. Protein sequence: CASSLRRGPYGYTF. The J gene is TRBJ1-2, the V gene TRBV7-8; perhaps TRBD1 as D (5 bases). From germline, CDR1 is SGHVS and CDR2 FQNEAQ. The CDR3 spans 14 residues. V was pared by 5 bases and J by 4 bases, with 14 bases between.

The chain links TRBV5-1 to TRBJ1-2, with 7 bases that match TRBD1. Germline CDR1 reads SGHRS; CDR2 reads YFSETQ. The CDR3 is made up of 15 amino acids. V gave up 4 bases and J gave up 4 bases; unmatched junction bases: 10. CDR3 nucleotide sequence: TGCGCCAGCAGCCCCTTACAGGGGACCCTCTATGGCTACACCTTC. It translates to CASSPLQGTLYGYTF.

The V gene is TRBV2, the J gene TRBJ1-2; D unclear. CDR3 length: 11 amino acids. Trimming took 4 bases from V and 4 from J, leaving 4 bases between them. Germline CDR1 and CDR2: SNHLY and FYNNEI. CDR3 sequence reads: CASSGSYGYTF. Written as DNA, the CDR3 is TGTGCCAGCAGTGGCAGCTATGGCTACACCTTC.

This clone was seen a few times. The chain combines TRBV7-3 with TRBJ2-1, with D perhaps assigned TRBD1 or TRBD2 (6 bases each). The germline CDR1 and CDR2 sequences are SGHTA and FQGTGA. The CDR3 is made up of 15 amino acids. V dropped 5 bases and J dropped 6 bases, with 17 bases sitting between them. CDR3 amino acids: CASSPQRGGINEQFF. The CDR3 DNA is TGTGCCAGCAGCCCCCAAAGAGGGGGGATCAATGAGCAGTTCTTC.

This clone was seen only a few times. The chain carries TRBV28 and TRBJ1-2; D is unresolved. CDR1 is MDHEN and CDR2 is SYDVKM in the germline V gene. There are 11 residues in the CDR3. Trimming took 7 bases from V and 8 from J, leaving 11 bases between them. The chain's CDR3 is CASTSLTGYTF. The CDR3 bases are TGTGCCAGCACTTCCTTGACCGGCTACACCTTC.

This clone was counted a few times. V and J are TRBV9 and TRBJ2-7, with 10 bases that match TRBD1. Trimming at V came to 5 bases and at J to 1 base, leaving 6 bases not matched to a gene. Germline V CDR1 and CDR2: SGDLS, YYNGEE. The CDR3 runs to 15 residues. CDR3 residues: CASSRRDRGSYEQYF. CDR3 coding DNA: TGTGCCAGCAGTCGCCGGGACAGGGGTTCCTACGAGCAGTACTTC. Supplemented by reference TRBV9 and TRBJ2-7, the full variable domain reads DSGVTQTPKHLITATGQRVTLRCSPRSGDLSVYWYQQSLDQGLQFLIQYYNGEERAKGNILERFSAQQFPDLHSELNLSSLELGDSALYFCASSRRDRGSYEQYFGPGTRLTVT.

J is TRBJ1-3 and V is TRBV7-2, with 7 positions matching TRBD1. The CDR3 runs to 15 residues. The trim removed 4 bases at V and 4 bases at J, leaving 7 bases unmatched. Germline V lookup: CDR1 SGHTA, CDR2 FQGNSA. The DNA of the CDR3 is TGTGCCAGCAGCTCCACCCTCAGGGGGGGAAACACCATATATTTT. This codes for CASSSTLRGGNTIYF.

This clone has a handful of counts. V is TRBV5-4 and J is TRBJ2-3, with 9 positions matching TRBD2. V gave up 3 bases and J gave up 2 bases; unmatched junction bases: 4. Germline CDR1 reads SGHNT; CDR2 reads YYREEE (reference sequence). This CDR3 is 15 amino acids long. CDR3 amino acids: CASSSKREATDTQYF. The CDR3 DNA reads as TGTGCCAGCAGCTCTAAGCGGGAGGCCACAGATACGCAGTATTTT.

The V and J genes are TRBV9 and TRBJ2-2; D is unclear. Germline lookup yields CDR1 SGDLS and CDR2 YYNGEE. V was clipped by 4 bases and J by 0 bases, with 10 bases between them. CDR3 size: 15 residues. CDR3 sequence (DNA): TGTGCCAGCAGCCCGGTTGGGACGAACACCGGGGAGCTGTTTTTT. Translation: CASSPVGTNTGELFF.

The table lists this clone with a few counts. The chain recombines TRBV9 with TRBJ2-5; D gene ambiguous. V lost 2 bases and J lost 1, with 9 bases in between. Germline V lookup: CDR1 SGDLS, CDR2 YYNGEE. The CDR3 is made up of 14 amino acids. This chain's CDR3 is CASSVSGRQETQYF. CDR3 DNA: TGTGCCAGCAGCGTCTCAGGCCGCCAAGAGACCCAGTACTTC.

The chain recombines TRBV6-1 with TRBJ2-1; D possibly corresponds to TRBD2 (6 bases). Per the germline V gene, CDR1 is MNHNS and CDR2 is SASEGT. This CDR3 is built from 14 residues. V dropped 5 bases and J dropped 7 bases, with 15 bases sitting between them. DNA of the CDR3: TGTGCCAGCAGTATGGGACTTATGCGGAATGAGCAGTTCTTC. This translates into CASSMGLMRNEQFF.

The J gene is TRBJ1-2, the V gene TRBV25-1; D gene uncertain. Germline values: CDR1 MGHDK, CDR2 SYGVNS. The CDR3 is made up of 14 amino acids. The V and J ends lost 5 bases and 5 bases respectively, with 15 bases between them. The CDR3 loop is CASSLAGSVYGYTF. Written as DNA, the CDR3 is TGTGCCAGCAGTCTTGCGGGCTCTGTATATGGCTACACCTTC.

J is TRBJ2-7 and V is TRBV4-2, with 9 bases matching TRBD2. Germline CDR1 LGHNA, CDR2 YNFKEQ. This CDR3 is 15 amino acids long. V was clipped by 1 base and J by 6 bases; unmatched bases: 7. The CDR3 sequence: CASSQGVAGVGEQYF. The CDR3, as DNA: TGTGCCAGCAGCCAAGGCGTAGCGGGAGTCGGCGAGCAGTACTTC.